The rows below give T cell receptor beta chains drawn from one sample of a study of shared clonotypes between healthy human individuals. Here immunoSEQ multiplex PCR was the method, and the copy in TCRdb shows in-frame clones only, minus some. The sample has 450,000 to 500,000 clones, less than 80% seen once. The source material was PBMCs. These receptors were obtained from a woman aged 40-49 years in good health. Some clones in this sample may be carry-over from other donors' samples. Each CDR3 is given with its conserved first and last residue. The order of the fields is CDR3 protein, CDR3 DNA, D gene, V gene, clone size, J gene. The D gene is left open where the match is weak. Size tells how often a clone was seen (once, few, many) or the class of an expanded clone, and some rows leave it out.

CASSLVGPTYEQYF TGTGCCAGCAGCTTGGTGGGTCCCACCTACGAGCAGTACTTC - TRBV5-4 - TRBJ2-7
CASSLDDGRNEQFF TGCGCCAGCAGCTTGGATGACGGGAGGAATGAGCAGTTCTTC TRBD2 TRBV5-1 - TRBJ2-1
CAISETSGSQQFF TGTGCCATCAGTGAGACTAGCGGGAGTCAGCAGTTCTTC TRBD2 TRBV10-3 - TRBJ2-1
CAINDGQAAFF TGTGCCATCAACGATGGACAGGCAGCTTTCTTT TRBD1 TRBV10-3 - TRBJ1-1
CASSLDMQETQYF TGTGCCAGCAGCTTGGACATGCAAGAGACCCAGTACTTC - TRBV5-6 many TRBJ2-5
CASSPPAGETQYF TGTGCCAGCAGTCCGCCAGCGGGAGAGACCCAGTACTTC - TRBV27 - TRBJ2-5
CASSSPPNYGYTF TGTGCCAGCAGTTCCCCGCCGAACTATGGCTACACCTTC - TRBV28 - TRBJ1-2
CASSLTGGEETQYF TGTGCCAGCAGCTTAACAGGGGGCGAAGAGACCCAGTACTTC TRBD1 TRBV11-3 once TRBJ2-5
CASSADRIYEQYF TGTGCCAGCAGTGCCGACAGGATCTACGAGCAGTACTTC - TRBV2 - TRBJ2-7
CSVEMNTEAFF TGCAGCGTTGAGATGAACACTGAAGCTTTCTTT - TRBV29-1 - TRBJ1-1
CASTKGAGHQPQHF TGTGCCAGCACCAAAGGGGCAGGGCATCAGCCCCAGCATTTT - TRBV6-6 - TRBJ1-5
CASSPPGPYGYTF TGTGCCAGCAGTCCCCCGGGACCCTATGGCTACACCTTC - TRBV28 - TRBJ1-2
CASSSPAGGYRYTF TGTGCCAGCAGCTCCCCGGCAGGGGGCTATCGCTACACCTTC TRBD1 TRBV28 - TRBJ1-2
CASSWSRGGTDTQYF TGCGCCAGCAGCTGGTCGCGGGGGGGCACAGATACGCAGTATTTT TRBD2 TRBV5-1 - TRBJ2-3
CASSPPTVWTGELFF TGTGCCAGCAGCCCCCCGACAGTCTGGACCGGGGAGCTGTTTTTT - TRBV7-2 - TRBJ2-2
CASSSGGTGELFF TGTGCCAGCAGTTCGGGGGGGACCGGGGAGCTGTTTTTT TRBD2 TRBV28 - TRBJ2-2
CSVGARGPYEKLFF TGCAGCGTTGGGGCCAGGGGACCCTATGAAAAACTGTTTTTT - TRBV29-1 - TRBJ1-4
CASSLGQNNEQFF TGTGCCAGCAGCTTAGGACAGAACAATGAGCAGTTCTTC - TRBV11-2 once TRBJ2-1
CASSPAEGAGSTEAFF TGTGCCAGCAGCCCTGCTGAGGGGGCGGGGAGCACTGAAGCTTTCTTT TRBD1 TRBV4-2 few TRBJ1-1
CASSIGSGSYEQYF TGTGCCAGTAGTATAGGCAGCGGGAGCTACGAGCAGTACTTC TRBD2 TRBV19 once TRBJ2-7
CSVEEARAGGEKLFF TGCAGCGTTGAAGAGGCTCGGGCAGGGGGTGAAAAACTGTTTTTT TRBD1 TRBV29-1 - TRBJ1-4
CASSLLHGGEQFF TGTGCCAGCAGCCTTCTCCATGGGGGTGAGCAGTTCTTC - TRBV14 - TRBJ2-1
CASSEWDGLLAGYTF TGTGCCAGCAGTGAATGGGACGGACTTCTGGCTGGCTACACCTTC - TRBV25-1 - TRBJ1-2
CASSLVGQAINEQFF TGTGCCAGCAGCTTAGTTGGACAGGCTATTAATGAGCAGTTCTTC TRBD1 TRBV11-3 - TRBJ2-1
CASSLVPQSPGSYNEQFF TGTGCCAGCAGTTTGGTCCCTCAATCCCCGGGGTCCTACAATGAGCAGTTCTTC - TRBV27 - TRBJ2-1
CASSYAQGTGVVAFF TGTGCCAGCAGTTACGCGCAGGGTACCGGGGTTGTGGCTTTCTTT - TRBV6-6 - TRBJ1-1
CASGRDRAAGELFF TGTGCCAGCGGAAGGGACAGGGCGGCCGGGGAGCTGTTTTTT TRBD1 TRBV6-1 - TRBJ2-2
CASSPASYNSPLHF TGTGCCAGCTCACCAGCTAGCTATAATTCACCCCTCCACTTT - TRBV18 few TRBJ1-6
CASSPAGVDTQYF TGTGCCAGCTCACCCGCGGGAGTAGATACGCAGTATTTT TRBD2 TRBV18 - TRBJ2-3
CASSLLGQGTYEQYF TGTGCCAGCAGTTTATTGGGGCAGGGAACCTACGAGCAGTACTTC - TRBV28 - TRBJ2-7
CAWNRDRAEKLFF TGTGCCTGGAACAGGGACAGGGCTGAAAAACTGTTTTTT TRBD1 TRBV30 - TRBJ1-4
CASSALAGGAYNEQFF TGTGCCAGCAGCGCACTAGCGGGAGGTGCCTACAATGAGCAGTTCTTC TRBD2 TRBV9 - TRBJ2-1
CASSLAGRGKTQYF TGTGCCAGCAGCTTAGCCGGGAGGGGGAAGACCCAGTACTTC TRBD2 TRBV7-9 - TRBJ2-5
CASSLTPGVSYEQYF TGTGCCAGCAGCTTAACTCCAGGGGTAAGCTACGAGCAGTACTTC - TRBV11-2 - TRBJ2-7
CASSQTRFNGYTF TGTGCCAGCAGTCAGACACGTTTTAATGGCTACACCTTC - TRBV28 many TRBJ1-2
CASNQRGRRNSGYTF TGTGCCAGTAACCAACGCGGGCGCAGGAACTCTGGCTACACCTTC - TRBV19 - TRBJ1-2
CASSVEQGVQPQHF TGTGCCAGCAGTGTGGAACAGGGAGTCCAGCCCCAGCATTTT - TRBV6-1 - TRBJ1-5